This TCR beta chain was profiled in a study of blood T cell repertoires in COVID-19. Study information: Both acute and convalescent COVID-19 samples were obtained from the United States, Italy and Spain. PBMCs, B-cell-depleted T cells, or T cells were the source of the cDNA or gDNA that made up the material.

Per the original data handling: Reference gene primers were amplified, and this amplification served to estimate nucleated cell counts. Method: immunoSEQ multiplex PCR; TCRdb's copy keeps in-frame clones and lacks some. D and trimming were read from the DNA, whereas the V and J calls and clone size are those reported in that table. The table has 120,000 or so clones, around 80% seen once. The germline gives CDR1 SGHTA, CDR2 FQGNSA. V gave up 5 bases and J gave up 6 bases; unmatched junction bases: 10. This CDR3 comprises 16 residues. The J gene is TRBJ2-1, the V gene TRBV7-2, with 10 bases aligning to TRBD2. Sequencing input: peripheral blood. The sequence came from a woman aged 80 or over with acute or convalescent COVID-19. CDR3 residues: CASSREIAGGSNEQFF. For the CDR3, the DNA is TGTGCCAGCAGCAGAGAAATAGCGGGAGGAAGCAATGAGCAGTTCTTC.